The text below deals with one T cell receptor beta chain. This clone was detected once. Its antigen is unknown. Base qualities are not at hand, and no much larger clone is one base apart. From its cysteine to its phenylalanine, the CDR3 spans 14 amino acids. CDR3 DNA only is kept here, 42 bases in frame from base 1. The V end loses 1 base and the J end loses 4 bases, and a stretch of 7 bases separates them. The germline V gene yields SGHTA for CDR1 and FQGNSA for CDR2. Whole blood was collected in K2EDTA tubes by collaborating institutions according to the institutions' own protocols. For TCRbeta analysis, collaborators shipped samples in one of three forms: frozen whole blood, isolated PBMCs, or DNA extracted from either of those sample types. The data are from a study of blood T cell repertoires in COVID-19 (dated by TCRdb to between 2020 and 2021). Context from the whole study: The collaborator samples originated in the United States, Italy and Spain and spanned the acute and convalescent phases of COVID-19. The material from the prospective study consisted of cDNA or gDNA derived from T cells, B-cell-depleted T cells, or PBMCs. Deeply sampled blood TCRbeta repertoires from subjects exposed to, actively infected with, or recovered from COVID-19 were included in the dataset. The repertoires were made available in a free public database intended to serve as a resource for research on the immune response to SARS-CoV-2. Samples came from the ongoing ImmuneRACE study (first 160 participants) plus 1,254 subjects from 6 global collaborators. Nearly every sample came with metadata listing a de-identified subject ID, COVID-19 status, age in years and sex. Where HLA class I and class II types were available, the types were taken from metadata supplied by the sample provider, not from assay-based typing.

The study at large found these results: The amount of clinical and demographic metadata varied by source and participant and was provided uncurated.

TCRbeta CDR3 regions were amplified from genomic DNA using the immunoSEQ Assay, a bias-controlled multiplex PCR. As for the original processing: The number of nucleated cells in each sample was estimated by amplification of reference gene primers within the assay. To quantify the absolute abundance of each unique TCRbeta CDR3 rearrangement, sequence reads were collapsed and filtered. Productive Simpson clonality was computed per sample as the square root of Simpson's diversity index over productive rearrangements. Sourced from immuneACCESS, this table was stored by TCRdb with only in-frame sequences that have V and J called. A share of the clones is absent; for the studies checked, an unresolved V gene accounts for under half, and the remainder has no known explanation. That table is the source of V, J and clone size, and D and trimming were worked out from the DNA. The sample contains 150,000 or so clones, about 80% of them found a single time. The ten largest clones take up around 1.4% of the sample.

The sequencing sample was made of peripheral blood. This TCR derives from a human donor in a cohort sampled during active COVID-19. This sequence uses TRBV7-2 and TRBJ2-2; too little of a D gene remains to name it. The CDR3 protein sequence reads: CASSLGLSTGELFF. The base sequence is TGTGCCAGCAGCTTAGGACTCAGCACCGGGGAGCTGTTTTTT.